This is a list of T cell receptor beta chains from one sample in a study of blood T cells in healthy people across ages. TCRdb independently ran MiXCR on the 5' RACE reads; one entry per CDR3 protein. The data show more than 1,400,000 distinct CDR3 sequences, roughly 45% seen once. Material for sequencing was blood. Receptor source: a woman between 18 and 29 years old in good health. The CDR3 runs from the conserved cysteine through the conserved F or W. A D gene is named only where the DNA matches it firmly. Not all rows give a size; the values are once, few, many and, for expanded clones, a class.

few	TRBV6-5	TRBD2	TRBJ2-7	CASSRLAGYEQYF	TGTGCCAGCAGCCGACTAGCGGGTTACGAGCAGTACTTC
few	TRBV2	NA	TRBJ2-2	CATTVGEANTGELFF	TGTGCCACAACCGTGGGGGAGGCGAACACCGGGGAGCTGTTTTTT
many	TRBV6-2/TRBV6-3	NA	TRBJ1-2	CASSYSAGTYTF	TGTGCCAGCAGTTATTCCGCCGGGACCTACACCTTC
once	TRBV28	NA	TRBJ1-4	CASSFRPSGKLFF	TGTGCCAGCAGTTTCCGGCCGTCGGGAAAACTGTTTTTT
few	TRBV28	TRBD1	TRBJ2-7	CASRPPTGKVAEQYF	TGTGCCAGCAGACCTCCGACAGGGAAGGTTGCCGAGCAGTACTTC
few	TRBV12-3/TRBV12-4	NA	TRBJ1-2	CASASTVHYGYTF	TGTGCCAGCGCCTCAACAGTGCACTATGGCTACACCTTC
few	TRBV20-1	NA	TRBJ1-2	CSAAGRLGYTF	TGCAGTGCCGCCGGGAGGCTTGGCTACACCTTC
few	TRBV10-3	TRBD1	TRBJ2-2	CAISGWTGDTGELFF	TGTGCCATCAGTGGGTGGACAGGGGACACCGGGGAGCTGTTTTTT
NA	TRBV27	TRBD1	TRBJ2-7	CASSSLLTRTGFSYEQYF	TGTGCCAGCAGCAGTTTGTTAACCCGGACAGGTTTCTCCTACGAGCAGTACTTC
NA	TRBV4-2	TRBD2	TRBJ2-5	CASSQALAVDETQYF	TGTGCCAGCAGCCAAGCCCTAGCGGTCGATGAGACCCAGTACTTC
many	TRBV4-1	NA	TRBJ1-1	CASSTRSNTEAFF	TGCGCCAGCAGCACCCGATCGAACACTGAAGCTTTCTTT
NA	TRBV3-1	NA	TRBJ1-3	CASSQVKNTIYF	TGTGCCAGCAGCCAAGTTAAAAACACCATATATTTT
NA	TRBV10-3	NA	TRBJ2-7	CAISESRGVIYNEQYF	TGTGCCATCAGTGAGTCGCGTGGGGTGATCTACAATGAGCAGTACTTC
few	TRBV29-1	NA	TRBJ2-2	CSARGHRDTGELFF	TGCAGCGCAAGGGGACATAGGGACACCGGGGAGCTGTTTTTT
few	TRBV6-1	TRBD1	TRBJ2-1	CASSRDRGLGEQFF	TGTGCCAGCAGCCGGGACAGGGGGCTGGGTGAGCAGTTCTTC
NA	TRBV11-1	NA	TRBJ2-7	CASSSPGAGDYEQYF	TGTGCCAGCAGCTCGCCGGGGGCTGGAGACTACGAGCAGTACTTC
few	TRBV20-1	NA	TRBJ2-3	CSARIFNTQYF	TGCAGTGCTAGAATCTTTAATACGCAGTATTTT
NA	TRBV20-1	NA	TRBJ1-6	CSATQGTYNSPLHF	TGCAGTGCAACACAGGGCACCTATAATTCACCCCTCCACTTT
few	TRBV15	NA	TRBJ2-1	CATSRDIAPGNEQFF	TGTGCCACCAGCAGAGATATAGCTCCGGGGAATGAGCAGTTCTTC
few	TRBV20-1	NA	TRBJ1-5	CSARDLGRRGSNQPQHF	TGCAGTGCTAGAGATTTGGGGAGAAGAGGGAGCAATCAGCCCCAGCATTTT
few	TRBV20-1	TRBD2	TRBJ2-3	CSLPGTSGTDTQYF	TGCAGTCTCCCCGGGACTAGCGGCACAGATACGCAGTATTTT
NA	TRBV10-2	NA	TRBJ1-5	CASKEGHHNQPQHF	TGCGCCAGCAAGGAGGGTCACCACAATCAGCCCCAGCATTTT
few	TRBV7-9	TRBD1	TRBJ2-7	CASASGGVYEQYF	TGTGCCAGCGCCTCAGGGGGTGTCTACGAGCAGTACTTC
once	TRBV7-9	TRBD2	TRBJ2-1	CASSLASIQRGGNEQFF	TGTGCCAGCAGCTTAGCGAGTATCCAGCGGGGGGGCAATGAGCAGTTCTTC
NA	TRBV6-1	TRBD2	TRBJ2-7	CASSDFGEGQYF	TGTGCCAGCAGTGACTTTGGGGAGGGGCAGTACTTC
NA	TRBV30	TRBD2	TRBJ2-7	CAWSPLAGLYEQYF	TGTGCCTGGAGTCCCCTAGCGGGATTGTACGAGCAGTACTTC
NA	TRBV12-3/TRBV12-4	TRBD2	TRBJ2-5	CASSLARQLAGGRLEQYF	TGTGCCAGCAGTTTAGCGCGTCAACTAGCGGGGGGGCGGTTGGAGCAGTACTTC
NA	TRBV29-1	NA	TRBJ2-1	CSVEDRGTATYNEQFF	TGCAGCGTTGAAGATCGGGGGACGGCTACCTACAATGAGCAGTTCTTC
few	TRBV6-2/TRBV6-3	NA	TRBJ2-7	CASSSLGGTGYEQYF	TGTGCCAGCAGTTCTCTCGGGGGGACAGGCTACGAGCAGTACTTC
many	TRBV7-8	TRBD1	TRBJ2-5	CASSLGQLSQETQYF	TGTGCCAGCAGCTTGGGACAGCTGTCCCAAGAGACCCAGTACTTC
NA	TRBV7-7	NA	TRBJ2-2	CASSRGAGDLAGELFF	TGTGCTAGCAGCCGAGGGGCAGGGGATTTAGCCGGGGAGCTGTTTTTT
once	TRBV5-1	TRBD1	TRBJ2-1	CASSLPTDRGTYNEQFF	TGCGCCAGCAGCTTGCCCACCGACAGGGGGACCTACAATGAGCAGTTCTTC
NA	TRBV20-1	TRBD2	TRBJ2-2	CSVRLTSGFGELFF	TGCAGTGTTAGACTGACTAGCGGGTTCGGGGAGCTGTTTTTT
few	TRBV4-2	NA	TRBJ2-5	CASSQDLGQETQYF	TGTGCCAGCAGCCAAGATCTGGGACAAGAGACCCAGTACTTC
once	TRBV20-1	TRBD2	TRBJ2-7	CSAPRWVAGVSSYEQYF	TGCAGTGCGCCCCGGTGGGTAGCGGGGGTGAGCTCCTACGAGCAGTACTTC
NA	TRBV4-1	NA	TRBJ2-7	CASSQIDSLPTYEQYF	TGCGCCAGCAGCCAAATCGACTCCCTGCCAACCTACGAGCAGTACTTC
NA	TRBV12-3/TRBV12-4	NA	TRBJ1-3	CASRYLGLVGRSSGNTIYF	TGTGCCAGCAGATATCTCGGGCTCGTAGGACGGAGCTCTGGAAACACCATATATTTT
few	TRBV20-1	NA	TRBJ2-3	CSAVPGDKRPDTQYF	TGCAGTGCTGTACCCGGGGACAAAAGGCCAGATACGCAGTATTTT
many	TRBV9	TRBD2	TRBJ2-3	CASSAPISGIQLMSQYF	TGTGCCAGCAGCGCTCCCATTAGCGGGATACAATTAATGTCGCAGTATTTT
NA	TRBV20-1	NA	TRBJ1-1	CSARDPFRDTEAFF	TGCAGTGCTAGAGACCCCTTCCGGGACACTGAAGCTTTCTTT
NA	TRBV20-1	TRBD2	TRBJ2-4	CSARSAGGVLAKNIQYF	TGCAGTGCTAGGTCGGCGGGAGGGGTCCTAGCCAAAAACATTCAGTACTTC
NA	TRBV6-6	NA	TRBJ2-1	CASSTRGDEQFF	TGTGCCAGCAGCACCCGCGGGGATGAGCAGTTCTTC
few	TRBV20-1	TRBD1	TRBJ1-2	CSAPRTGGGYTF	TGCAGTGCTCCTCGGACAGGAGGTGGCTACACCTTC
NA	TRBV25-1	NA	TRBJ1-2	CASSSGGPGNYGYTF	TGTGCCAGCAGCTCCGGGGGGCCGGGAAACTATGGCTACACCTTC
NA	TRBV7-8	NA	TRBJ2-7	CASSRKRDEQYF	TGTGCCAGCAGCCGAAAGAGGGACGAGCAGTACTTC
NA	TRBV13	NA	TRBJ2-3	CASSSPGSQRWADTQYF	TGTGCCAGCAGCAGCCCCGGGTCTCAGAGGTGGGCAGATACGCAGTATTTT
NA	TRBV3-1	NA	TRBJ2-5	CASSTMSVSQETQYF	TGTGCCAGCAGTACCATGTCGGTTTCCCAAGAGACCCAGTACTTC
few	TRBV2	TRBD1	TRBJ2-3	CASRPDRGVADTQYF	TGTGCCAGCAGACCCGACAGGGGAGTCGCAGATACGCAGTATTTT
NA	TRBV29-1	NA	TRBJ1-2	CNAELGYYGYTF	TGCAACGCCGAGTTGGGCTACTATGGCTACACCTTC
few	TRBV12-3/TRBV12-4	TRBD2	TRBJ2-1	CASSLRGVERFF	TGTGCCAGCAGTCTCCGGGGGGTGGAGCGGTTCTTC
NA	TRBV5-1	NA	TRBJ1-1	CASSWGRGPLGTEAFF	TGCGCCAGCAGCTGGGGCCGGGGCCCCCTAGGGACTGAAGCTTTCTTT
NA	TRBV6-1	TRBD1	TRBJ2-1	CASRSGQGASYEQFF	TGTGCCAGCAGGTCCGGACAGGGGGCCTCCTACGAGCAGTTCTTC
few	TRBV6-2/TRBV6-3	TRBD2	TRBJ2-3	CASSVPTVAGGRTDTQYF	TGTGCCAGCAGTGTTCCGACGGTCGCGGGAGGCCGCACAGATACGCAGTATTTT